The clone carrying this T cell receptor (beta chain) showed up just a few times. Between the trimmed V and J ends, which lost 4 bases and 5 bases, there was a span of 12 bases. The CDR3 has 14 residues. Germline V CDR1 and CDR2: SGDLS, YYNGEE. Time point defined: newly diagnosed GD, antithyroid drugs for less than 3 months. Preparation of the TCR library used RNA extracted from PBMCs. The sample is drawn from a study of regulatory T cells in long-lasting Graves disease. Relying on iRepertoire HTBI primers and Arm-PCR of CDR3 regions, the team built TCR beta libraries. TCRdb ran MiXCR on the multiplex PCR reads and lists one entry per CDR3 protein. The sample has some 410,000 distinct CDR3 sequences, about 15% seen once; the top ten hold around 10%. This same sample was also taken into another study, of T cells in Graves' hyperthyroidism and ophthalmopathy. That study adds: The HTBI primer set was used in a first-round RT-PCR of the TCR CDR3.

The sample was peripheral blood mononuclear cells (PBMCs), taken at new diagnosis, from a patient treated with antithyroid drugs. The rearrangement uses TRBV9 and TRBJ2-2, with D tentatively TRBD1 (6 bases). This sequence was found in a woman between 25 and 40 years old with Graves disease. CDR3 DNA: TGTGCCAGCAGCCAAGGACAGACTACCGGGGAGCTGTTTTTT. Its translation: CASSQGQTTGELFF.